This T cell receptor (beta chain) was observed in a study of blood T cell repertoires in COVID-19. Study in general: COVID-19 samples from acute and convalescent phases originated in the United States, Italy and Spain. T cells, B-cell-depleted T cells, or PBMCs supplied cDNA or gDNA.

This clone has just a few counts. J lost 3 bases, V lost 4 bases, and 4 bases had no gene match. The CDR3 length is 13 residues. Germline values: CDR1 SGHDT, CDR2 YYEEEE. As processed by the authors: For nucleated cells, counts were estimated from reference gene primer amplification. The table came from immunoSEQ multiplex PCR; TCRdb's copy has only in-frame clones and leaves some out. Clone size and V and J calls were adopted from that table, with D and trimming inferred from the DNA. The repertoire holds about 280,000 clones, around 85% seen once, with around 2.3% in the top ten. Those enrolled, adults aged about 18 to 89 years, came from around 25 US areas.

The chain combines TRBV5-6 with TRBJ2-7, with TRBD1 matching over 7 bases. The sequencing sample was made of PBMCs or T cells enriched from blood (not recorded which). This clonotype originated in a woman between 50 and 59 years old who had recovered from COVID-19. The CDR3 coding sequence is TGTGCCAGCAGCCCGGGACAGTTCTACGAGCAGTACTTC. It translates to CASSPGQFYEQYF.